The rows below give T cell receptor beta chains drawn from one sample of a study of blood T cell repertoires in COVID-19. The protocol was immunoSEQ multiplex PCR, while the TCRdb copy is restricted to in-frame clones and leaves out a portion. The sample lists 150,000 to 180,000 clones, 85% occurring once. Sequencing was carried out using peripheral blood. The receptors derive from a woman aged 60-70 years with COVID-19, enrolled during active disease. The CDR3 runs from the conserved cysteine through the conserved F or W. Each record gives: J gene, D gene, V gene, clone size, CDR3 protein, CDR3 DNA. A D gene is named only where the DNA matches it firmly. Size is omitted from some rows. Given values are once, few, many or a class for expanded clones.

TRBJ1-1 | NA | TRBV6-1 | NA | CASSEAGGTEAFF | TGTGCCAGCAGTGAAGCGGGGGGCACTGAAGCTTTCTTT
TRBJ2-7 | TRBD2 | TRBV18 | NA | CASSPRPAGDEQYF | TGTGCCAGCTCACCCAGACCAGCGGGAGACGAGCAGTACTTC
TRBJ1-1 | NA | TRBV11-2 | NA | CASSLDWRGTEAFF | TGTGCCAGCAGCTTAGATTGGAGGGGCACTGAAGCTTTCTTT
TRBJ2-3 | TRBD1 | TRBV9 | NA | CASSVKDRADTQYF | TGTGCCAGCAGCGTCAAAGACAGGGCAGATACGCAGTATTTT
TRBJ2-1 | NA | TRBV7-3 | NA | CASSLCFRRSSYNEQFF | TGTGCCAGCAGCTTATGTTTCCGGCGGAGCTCCTACAATGAGCAGTTCTTC
TRBJ1-5 | TRBD1 | TRBV6-5 | NA | CASKFGQGQPQHF | TGTGCCAGCAAATTCGGACAGGGTCAGCCCCAGCATTTT
TRBJ1-1 | NA | TRBV24-1 | NA | CATSDPKTANTEAFF | TGTGCCACCAGTGATCCCAAGACAGCGAACACTGAAGCTTTCTTT
TRBJ1-1 | NA | TRBV18 | NA | CASSPSDSSTEAFF | TGTGCCAGCTCACCTTCGGACAGTTCCACTGAAGCTTTCTTT
TRBJ2-3 | NA | TRBV27 | NA | CASRPNQVNTQYF | TGTGCCAGCAGGCCTAACCAAGTTAATACGCAGTATTTT
TRBJ1-1 | NA | TRBV10-1 | NA | CASSESRTRGTEAFF | TGCGCCAGCAGTGAGTCGAGAACACGGGGCACTGAAGCTTTCTTT
TRBJ1-1 | NA | TRBV7-8 | NA | CASSPLRGAGLLNTEAFF | TGTGCCAGCAGCCCCCTTCGTGGGGCAGGCCTTTTGAACACTGAAGCTTTCTTT
TRBJ2-1 | TRBD1 | TRBV2 | once | CASSSRGQGLNEQFF | TGTGCCAGCAGTTCTCGGGGACAGGGGTTAAATGAGCAGTTCTTC
TRBJ2-7 | NA | TRBV22-1 | once | CPGSARKTGGFNEQYF | TGTCCTGGGAGCGCACGTAAGACAGGGGGCTTCAACGAGCAGTACTTC
TRBJ2-6 | NA | TRBV27 | NA | CASSPDPSRTGANVLTF | TGTGCCAGCAGTCCCGACCCTAGTAGGACTGGGGCCAACGTCCTGACTTTC
TRBJ1-4 | NA | TRBV6-5 | NA | CASSSNVLQKLFF | TGTGCCAGCAGTTCGAACGTACTCCAAAAACTGTTTTTT
TRBJ1-2 | TRBD1 | TRBV27 | NA | CASSFTGADGYTF | TGTGCCAGCAGTTTCACAGGGGCGGATGGCTACACCTTC
TRBJ1-1 | NA | TRBV15 | NA | CATSPRGLNTEAFF | TGTGCCACCAGCCCTAGAGGGCTGAACACTGAAGCTTTCTTT
TRBJ2-1 | NA | TRBV29-1 | many | CSVQGSSYNEQFF | TGCAGCGTCCAGGGGTCGTCCTACAATGAGCAGTTCTTC
TRBJ1-6 | NA | TRBV19 | NA | CASSVYSRLSSYNSPLHF | TGTGCCAGTAGTGTTTACAGCCGCCTAAGCTCCTATAATTCACCCCTCCACTTT
TRBJ1-2 | NA | TRBV5-1 | once | CASSELNYGYTF | TGCGCCAGCAGCGAACTTAACTATGGCTACACCTTC
TRBJ2-2 | TRBD2 | TRBV5-1 | NA | CASSFYLSGTSGRRTGELFF | TGCGCCAGCAGCTTTTATTTATCCGGGACTAGCGGGAGAAGGACCGGGGAGCTGTTTTTT
TRBJ1-2 | NA | TRBV12-5 | NA | CASGFPTKGYTF | TGTGCTAGTGGTTTCCCGACAAAGGGCTACACCTTC